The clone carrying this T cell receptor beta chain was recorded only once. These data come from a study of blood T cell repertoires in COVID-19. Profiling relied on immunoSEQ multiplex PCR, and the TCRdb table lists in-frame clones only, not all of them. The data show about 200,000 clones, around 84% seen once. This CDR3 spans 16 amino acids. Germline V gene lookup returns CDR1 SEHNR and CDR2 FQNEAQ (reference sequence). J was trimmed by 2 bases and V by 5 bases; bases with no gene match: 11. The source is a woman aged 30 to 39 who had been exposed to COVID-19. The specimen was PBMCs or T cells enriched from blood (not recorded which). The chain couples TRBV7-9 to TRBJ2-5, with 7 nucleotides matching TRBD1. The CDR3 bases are TGTGCCAGCAGCCCATTGGACAGGTACTTACAAGAGACCCAGTACTTC. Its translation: CASSPLDRYLQETQYF.